Listed below are T cell receptor beta chains from one sample, sequenced in a study of regulatory T cells in long-lasting Graves disease. TCRdb reprocessed the multiplex PCR reads with MiXCR, giving one entry per CDR3 protein. The sample contains 250,000 to 300,000 distinct CDR3 sequences, around a sixth of which appear only once. This sample was shared with a second study, whose subject was T cells in Graves' hyperthyroidism and ophthalmopathy.

The specimen comprised peripheral blood mononuclear cells (PBMCs), sampled at new diagnosis, from a patient treated with antithyroid drugs. All receptors come from a woman aged 25 to 39 with Graves disease. CDR3s include the opening cysteine and the closing phenylalanine or tryptophan. A D gene is named only where the DNA matches it firmly. Rows give clone size only sometimes, using once, few, many, or a class for an expanded clone.

>TRBV3-1|TRBJ2-4|TRBD2|many
CASSQGRGAQYF
TGTGCCAGCAGCCAGGGGCGGGGGGCTCAGTACTTC
>TRBV6-1|TRBJ2-7|TRBD1|few
CASSRDRGEYEQYF
TGTGCCAGCAGTAGGGACAGGGGAGAGTACGAGCAGTACTTC
>TRBV20-1|TRBJ2-1|TRBD2|many
CSAWLLAGGHNEQFF
TGCAGTGCTTGGCTACTAGCGGGGGGGCACAATGAGCAGTTCTTC
>TRBV7-2|TRBJ1-3|NA|few
CASSLRLGVSGNTIYF
TGTGCCAGCAGCTTAAGGTTGGGTGTCTCGGGAAACACCATATATTTT
>TRBV7-8|TRBJ1-2|NA|many
CASSLTPDSFDGYTF
TGTGCCAGCAGCTTAACGCCGGACAGTTTCGATGGCTACACCTTC
>TRBV15|TRBJ1-2|NA|NA
CATSRGVNGYGYTF
TGTGCCACCAGCAGGGGTGTCAATGGATATGGCTACACCTTC
>TRBV11-2|TRBJ2-5|TRBD2|many
CASSSPSGGLERTQYF
TGTGCCAGCAGCTCTCCTAGCGGGGGCCTCGAACGAACCCAGTACTTC
>TRBV18|TRBJ2-1|TRBD1|many
CASSLGQENEQFF
TGTGCCAGCTCATTGGGACAGGAAAATGAGCAGTTCTTC
>TRBV20-1|TRBJ2-2|NA|few
CSARDVGGNTGELFF
TGCAGTGCTAGAGATGTGGGGGGGAACACCGGGGAGCTGTTTTTT
>TRBV2|TRBJ2-1|TRBD2|once
CASSPPGGHYNEQFF
TGTGCCAGCAGCCCGCCGGGAGGGCACTACAATGAGCAGTTCTTC
>TRBV7-2|TRBJ2-5|TRBD1|many
CASSLATGIETQYF
TGTGCCAGCAGCCTTGCGACAGGGATAGAGACCCAGTACTTC
>TRBV7-8|TRBJ2-3|NA|many
CASSFVGPADTQYF
TGTGCCAGCAGCTTTGTAGGGCCTGCAGATACGCAGTATTTT
>TRBV4-1|TRBJ2-2|NA|few
CASSQTGGELFF
TGCGCCAGCAGCCAAACAGGCGGGGAGCTGTTTTTT
>TRBV15|TRBJ2-7|NA|many
CATSRDGGFVEQYF
TGTGCCACCAGCAGAGATGGGGGGTTCGTCGAGCAGTACTTC
>TRBV7-2|TRBJ2-3|TRBD2|NA
CASSAGGVTDTQYF
TGTGCCAGCAGCGCGGGGGGGGTCACAGATACGCAGTATTTT
>TRBV20-1|TRBJ1-6|TRBD1|few
CSALTGQGHNSPLHF
TGCAGTGCTCTAACGGGACAGGGACACAATTCACCCCTCCACTTT
>TRBV20-1|TRBJ2-3|TRBD1|many
CSAPTGDSTDTQYF
TGCAGTGCACCGACAGGGGATAGCACAGATACGCAGTATTTT
>TRBV28|TRBJ2-3|TRBD2|NA
CASSLRAGGVTDTQYF
TGTGCCAGCAGTTTACGGGCGGGGGGGGTCACAGATACGCAGTATTTT
>TRBV5-4|TRBJ1-1|TRBD1|once
CAGSLTGAGNTEAFF
TGTGCCGGCAGCTTGACAGGGGCCGGGAACACTGAAGCTTTCTTT
>TRBV7-8|TRBJ1-5|NA|many
CASSLASVLTADSNQPQHF
TGTGCCAGCAGCTTGGCTTCAGTGCTGACAGCCGATAGCAATCAGCCCCAGCATTTT
>TRBV3-1|TRBJ2-7|NA|many
CASSWEGEQYF
TGTGCCAGCAGTTGGGAAGGCGAGCAGTACTTC
>TRBV7-9|TRBJ2-7|NA|many
CASSLLDYEQYF
TGTGCCAGCAGCTTATTGGACTACGAGCAGTACTTC
>TRBV18|TRBJ2-7|TRBD1|many
CASSAIGTAYEQYF
TGTGCCAGCTCAGCAATCGGGACAGCCTACGAGCAGTACTTC
>TRBV5-1|TRBJ2-1|NA|NA
CASTRVPRDEQFF
TGCGCCAGCACGCGGGTCCCTCGGGATGAGCAGTTCTTC
>TRBV7-9|TRBJ2-7|TRBD2|many
CASRAGDEYEQYF
TGTGCCAGCAGGGCGGGGGATGAGTACGAGCAGTACTTC
>TRBV7-8|TRBJ1-3|NA|many
CASDSYSGNTIYF
TGTGCCAGCGACAGTTACTCTGGAAACACCATATATTTT
>TRBV11-2|TRBJ1-2|NA|many
CASSPPGSSHYGYTF
TGTGCCAGCAGCCCCCCCGGGTCAAGCCATTATGGCTACACCTTC
>TRBV7-9|TRBJ1-4|NA|few
CASSLGDGNEKLFF
TGTGCCAGCAGCTTGGGGGACGGTAATGAAAAACTGTTTTTT
>TRBV25-1|TRBJ1-4|TRBD1|NA
CACQGNRGDEKLFF
TGTGCCTGTCAGGGGAACAGGGGCGATGAAAAACTGTTTTTT
>TRBV20-1|TRBJ1-2|NA|many
CSARIYLRTGYGYGYTF
TGCAGTGCTAGAATCTATTTAAGAACAGGGTATGGGTATGGCTACACCTTC
>TRBV5-6|TRBJ1-2|NA|many
CASRVRGNYGYTF
TGTGCCAGCAGGGTACGGGGAAACTATGGCTACACCTTC
>TRBV27|TRBJ2-7|TRBD1|medium-sized
CASRASWANRGAPYEQYF
TGTGCCAGCAGGGCTTCGTGGGCGAACAGGGGTGCCCCCTACGAGCAGTACTTC
>TRBV27|TRBJ2-2|NA|many
CASSLKGADWNTGELFF
TGTGCCAGCAGTTTAAAAGGGGCGGATTGGAACACCGGGGAGCTGTTTTTT
>TRBV19|TRBJ1-2|NA|few
CASSPLGVWGYTF
TGTGCCAGTAGTCCGCTGGGCGTCTGGGGCTACACCTTC
>TRBV7-2|TRBJ1-1|NA|many
CASSLVGFAVAEAFF
TGTGCCAGCAGCTTAGTAGGCTTCGCTGTAGCTGAAGCTTTCTTT
>TRBV5-8|TRBJ1-2|TRBD1|NA
CASSPHGTGYGYTF
TGTGCCAGCAGCCCCCACGGGACAGGCTATGGCTACACCTTC
>TRBV20-1|TRBJ1-1|NA|many
CNSGYSRRLRAFF
TGCAACTCAGGGTACTCCCGGAGGTTGAGGGCTTTCTTT
>TRBV29-1|TRBJ2-1|TRBD2|NA
CSVTSLGGRGSYNEQFF
TGCAGCGTTACCTCTCTGGGAGGGCGGGGCTCCTACAATGAGCAGTTCTTC
>TRBV19|TRBJ2-2|NA|few
CASSIWTNTGELFF
TGTGCCAGTAGTATTTGGACGAACACCGGGGAGCTGTTTTTT
>TRBV2|TRBJ1-1|NA|many
CAVRGLRSTEAFF
TGTGCCGTCCGCGGCCTACGGAGCACTGAAGCTTTCTTT
>TRBV7-8|TRBJ2-2|NA|NA
CASSTRQTPNTGELFF
TGTGCCAGCAGCACCCGACAGACCCCGAACACCGGGGAGCTGTTTTTT
>TRBV2|TRBJ2-5|TRBD2|many
CASKGTSGGQETQYF
TGTGCCAGCAAAGGGACTAGCGGGGGGCAAGAGACCCAGTACTTC
>TRBV20-1|TRBJ2-4|NA|few
CSARDGAGEVKNIQYF
TGCAGTGCTAGAGATGGGGCAGGCGAGGTCAAAAACATTCAGTACTTC
>TRBV15|TRBJ2-3|TRBD2|many
CATTGGLAGGPTDTQYF
TGTGCCACTACGGGCGGACTAGCGGGGGGACCCACAGATACGCAGTATTTT
>TRBV7-2|TRBJ2-7|NA|many
CASSLEGLEQYF
TGTGCCAGCAGCTTAGAGGGATTGGAGCAGTACTTC
>TRBV19|TRBJ1-1|NA|many
CASRRDMNTEAFF
TGTGCCAGTAGGCGAGACATGAACACTGAAGCTTTCTTT
>TRBV20-1|TRBJ1-2|NA|few
CSARSDRGDYGYTF
TGCAGTGCTCGCTCAGACCGAGGGGACTATGGCTACACCTTC
>TRBV2|TRBJ1-1|NA|many
CASSGGWGGGTEAFF
TGTGCCAGCAGTGGTGGATGGGGGGGAGGCACTGAAGCTTTCTTT
>TRBV13|TRBJ2-7|NA|many
CASSLLGGAGYEQYF
TGTGCCAGCAGCTTATTGGGGGGGGCCGGTTACGAGCAGTACTTC